This record concerns one TCR beta chain sequence. Its matching antigen is unknown. The table came from immunoSEQ multiplex PCR; TCRdb's copy has only in-frame clones and leaves some out. The sample has roughly 39,000 clones, around 86% seen once. The entry originates in a study of T cells in localized non-small cell lung cancer. The CDR3 runs to 13 residues. Germline V gene sequence: CDR1 MNHEY, CDR2 SVGAGI. Trimming left V 2 bases short and J 8 bases short, with 10 bases between. The study's findings and limits: Higher blood T cell density went with longer overall survival. A median of approximately 54 clones ranked among the top 100 in tumor appeared in adjacent lung. One tumor region alone was sequenced, and heterogeneity therefore remains possible.

The V and J genes are TRBV6-5 and TRBJ1-5; no clear D. The sequence came from a man aged 18-55 years with stage I lung adenocarcinoma. Specimen: peripheral blood, collected before any cancer treatment. This CDR3 is CASSYNAAEPQHF. The DNA of the CDR3 is TGTGCCAGCAGTTACAACGCCGCGGAGCCCCAGCATTTT.